The 26 T cell receptor beta chains presented below share a single source sample, sequenced in a study of T cells in Graves' hyperthyroidism and ophthalmopathy. Amplification yielded TCR beta CDR3 regions, with RNA transcripts as the source. HTBI primers drove first-round RT-PCR of the TCR CDR3. TCRdb fed the multiplex PCR reads into MiXCR, producing one record per CDR3 protein. The table shows about 350,000 distinct CDR3 sequences, with about 18% occurring only once. The sequenced material came from blood. All receptors derive from a woman younger than 35 with Graves' hyperthyroidism.

This clonotype was picked up many times. The genes are TRBV19 and TRBJ1-1, with no clear D. CDR1 LNHDA and CDR2 SQIVND come from the germline V gene (reference sequence). Trimming took 2 bases from V and 0 from J, leaving 7 bases between them. There are 14 residues in the CDR3. CDR3 residues: CASSIKIMNTEAFF. Here the CDR3 DNA reads TGTGCCAGTAGTATAAAAATTATGAACACTGAAGCTTTCTTT. The whole variable domain, filled in from reference TRBV19 and TRBJ1-1, reads DGGITQSPKYLFRKEGQNVTLSCEQNLNHDAMYWYRQDPGQGLRLIYYSQIVNDFQKGDIAEGYSVSREKKESFPLTVTSAQKNPTAFYLCASSIKIMNTEAFFGQGTRLTVV.

This clonotype was recorded many times. V usage is TRBV25-1 and J usage is TRBJ2-5; the D gene is possibly TRBD2 (7 bases). In germline, CDR1 is MGHDK, CDR2 SYGVNS. CDR3 length: 14 amino acids. V was cut by 5 bases and J by 7 bases, with 17 bases left in between. The CDR3 DNA reads as TGTGCCAGCAGTATCCAGGGAGGGGGTACGACCCAGTACTTC. It specifies CASSIQGGGTTQYF.

This clonotype has a count of ten or more. This chain connects TRBV20-1 to TRBJ2-5; no reliable D call. V lost 4 bases and J lost 4, with 16 bases in between. The germline V gene has CDR1 DFQATT and CDR2 SNEGSKA (reference sequence). The CDR3 is made up of 14 amino acids. This CDR3 is CSAILRRVGETQYF. CDR3 DNA sequence: TGCAGTGCTATACTTCGTCGGGTAGGAGAGACCCAGTACTTC.

This clonotype was seen repeatedly, ten times or more. This chain uses TRBV20-1 with TRBJ2-7, with 7 nucleotides matching TRBD1. The CDR3 consists of 15 residues. Germline assignment: CDR1 DFQATT and CDR2 SNEGSKA (reference sequence). J lost 3 bases, V lost 1 base, and 9 bases had no gene match. CDR3 sequence (DNA): TGCAGTGCTAGAGGTGGACAGGTAGGCGGCTACGAGCAGTACTTC. Protein product: CSARGGQVGGYEQYF.

Many counts were recorded for this clonotype. The rearrangement links TRBV5-1 to TRBJ2-7, with D perhaps given as TRBD1 or TRBD2 (5 bases each). V was clipped by 0 bases and J by 1 base, with 11 bases between them. This CDR3 comprises 15 residues. Looked up from germline, CDR1 is SGHRS and CDR2 is YFSETQ. The CDR3 DNA reads TGCGCCAGCAGCTTGGGAGGGGCCGCATCCTACGAGCAGTACTTC. This translates into CASSLGGAASYEQYF. Drawing the rest from reference TRBV5-1 and TRBJ2-7, the complete variable domain is KAGVTQTPRYLIKTRGQQVTLSCSPISGHRSVSWYQQTPGQGLQFLFEYFSETQRNKGNFPGRFSGRQFSNSRSEMNVSTLELGDSALYLCASSLGGAASYEQYFGPGTRLTVT.

This clonotype was recorded at least ten times. The V call is TRBV7-8, the J call TRBJ2-7; no firm D call. V was clipped by 1 base and J by 6 bases, with 7 bases between them. The CDR3 sequence is 12 residues long. Per the germline V gene, CDR1 is SGHVS and CDR2 is FQNEAQ. The CDR3 nucleotides are TGTGCCAGCAGCTTAGTCCAGTTCGAGCAGTACTTC. Residues: CASSLVQFEQYF.

This clonotype was recorded many times. The chain employs TRBV20-1 and TRBJ1-1, with 10 bases fitting TRBD1. V lost 5 bases, J lost 4 bases, and 7 bases stayed unmatched. Germline values: CDR1 DFQATT, CDR2 SNEGSKA (reference sequence). This CDR3 is 14 amino acids long. Here the CDR3 DNA reads TGCAGTGCTGAAGACAGGGGGCCTGGCACTGAAGCTTTCTTT. Its protein product is CSAEDRGPGTEAFF.

This clonotype was detected ten times or more. The rearrangement joins TRBV2 to TRBJ2-2; 9 nucleotides line up with TRBD1. Germline-derived CDR1 and CDR2 are SNHLY and FYNNEI. This CDR3 is built from 15 residues. The trim removed 6 bases at V and 1 base at J, leaving 3 bases unmatched. CDR3 protein: CASRRDRVNTGELFF. The CDR3 DNA sequence: TGTGCCAGCAGAAGGGACAGGGTGAACACCGGGGAGCTGTTTTTT. The variable domain in full, with the rest retrieved from reference TRBV2 and TRBJ2-2, is EPEVTQTPSHQVTQMGQEVILRCVPISNHLYFYWYRQILGQKVEFLVSFYNNEISEKSEIFDDQFSVERPDGSNFTLKIRSTKLEDSAMYFCASRRDRVNTGELFFGEGSRLTVL.

This clonotype has ten or more counts. The chain is built from TRBV10-3 and TRBJ1-2; possible D gene TRBD1, 5 bases. CDR3 length: 14 residues. Per the germline V gene, CDR1 is ENHRY and CDR2 is SYGVKD. The V end lost 5 bases, the J end lost 4 bases, and 14 bases lay between the germline ends. CDR3 DNA: TGTGCCATCAGTAGGGGACCCAACAGCTATGGCTACACCTTC. Its translation is CAISRGPNSYGYTF.

This clonotype came up many times. The rearrangement joins TRBV14 to TRBJ1-1; unclear D gene. CDR1 and CDR2 (germline): SGHDN, FVKESK. This CDR3 is 14 amino acids long. Trimming pared 0 bases from V and 1 base from J, leaving 6 bases between. In nucleotides, the CDR3 is TGTGCCAGCAGCCAAGATTACGGGAACACTGAAGCTTTCTTT. Its protein product is CASSQDYGNTEAFF.

The genes are TRBV5-1 and TRBJ1-1; 9 positions match TRBD1. V trimming: 4 bases; J trimming: 1 base; junction bases outside the gene matches: 8. The CDR3 loop spans 16 amino acids. CDR1 and CDR2 from the germline V gene are SGHRS and YFSETQ. The CDR3 DNA reads TGCGCCAGCAGCCCGGGGACAGGGCCCCCGAACACTGAAGCTTTCTTT. Its protein product is CASSPGTGPPNTEAFF.

This clonotype came up a few times. This rearrangement joins TRBV12-3 or TRBV12-4 to TRBJ2-5; a weak D match, TRBD2 (6 bases). The CDR3 length is 16 residues. The ends were cut back, 4 bases at V and 3 bases at J, with 18 bases in the middle. CDR3 bases: TGTGCCAGCAGTTCTGAAGGGAGGCCCCTAAAAGAGACCCAGTACTTC. Its translation is CASSSEGRPLKETQYF.

This clonotype was seen at least ten times. The chain carries TRBV12-3 or TRBV12-4 and TRBJ2-5; the match to TRBD2 covers 7 bases. This CDR3 region has 14 residues. Unmatched junction bases numbered 5, after V lost 6 bases and J lost 1 base. CDR3 protein: CASRLGRGQETQYF. The CDR3 coding sequence is TGTGCCAGCAGACTAGGGAGGGGCCAAGAGACCCAGTACTTC.

At least ten counts were recorded for this clonotype. The chain joins TRBV12-3 or TRBV12-4 to TRBJ1-1; D ambiguous. The CDR3 is made up of 12 amino acids. Trimming took off 7 bases at V and 3 bases at J, with 9 bases between the two ends. CDR3 region: CASTPWDTEAFF. The CDR3 DNA reads TGTGCCAGCACCCCTTGGGACACTGAAGCTTTCTTT.

This clonotype has at least ten counts. The chain combines TRBV7-8 with TRBJ1-1; D gene unclear. This CDR3 spans 14 amino acids. V was cut by 5 bases and J by 0 bases, with 10 bases left in between. The germline CDR1 and CDR2 sequences are SGHVS and FQNEAQ. In nucleotides, the CDR3 is TGTGCCAGCAGCACCCCCACCCTGAACACTGAAGCTTTCTTT. This gives the protein CASSTPTLNTEAFF.

This clonotype has only one observation. This chain connects TRBV6-5 to TRBJ2-2, with D possibly TRBD2 on 5 matching bases. The CDR3 has 15 amino acids. Per germline, CDR1 MNHEY and CDR2 SVGAGI. Trimming shortened V by 4 bases and J by 4 bases, and 13 bases separated the two germline ends. The CDR3 DNA follows: TGTGCCAGCAGTTCTGGGAGTTTTGGCACCGGGGAGCTGTTTTTT. The encoded protein is CASSSGSFGTGELFF.

The chain links TRBV7-9 to TRBJ2-7; the D gene is possibly TRBD2 (6 bases). The V gene's germline CDR1 is SEHNR and CDR2 FQNEAQ (reference sequence). V lost 4 bases, J lost 2 bases, and 12 bases lay in between. The CDR3 totals 14 residues. CDR3 bases: TGTGCCAGCAGCTCTCCGGCGGGGACCTACGAGCAGTACTTC. It encodes CASSSPAGTYEQYF.

The J gene is TRBJ1-5, the V gene TRBV12-3 or TRBV12-4; no definite D call. Trimming cost V 4 bases and J 5 bases, with 6 bases left between them. The CDR3 totals 12 residues. The CDR3 nucleotides read TGTGCCAGCAGTTGGACCCATCAGCCCCAGCATTTT. Translating gives CASSWTHQPQHF.

This clonotype was found many times. The gene calls are TRBV30 and TRBJ2-2, with TRBD2 as a possible D gene (5 bases). The germline V and J ends were trimmed by 2 bases and 1 base, with 8 bases remaining between them. CDR3 length: 14 amino acids. The germline CDR1 and CDR2 sequences are GTSNPN and SVGIG (reference sequence). The chain's CDR3 is CAWSRRVNTGELFF. CDR3 DNA sequence: TGTGCCTGGAGTCGGCGGGTGAACACCGGGGAGCTGTTTTTT.

The chain combines TRBV4-1 with TRBJ2-5; the match to TRBD1 covers 7 bases. The germline CDR1 and CDR2 sequences are MGHRA and YSYEKL. This CDR3 contains 18 residues. J was trimmed by 2 bases and V by 0 bases; bases with no gene match: 12. The CDR3 loop is CASSQDLFGTATQETQYF. The DNA of the CDR3 is TGCGCCAGCAGCCAAGATCTTTTCGGGACAGCCACACAAGAGACCCAGTACTTC.

This clonotype was recorded a few times. The chain couples TRBV20-1 to TRBJ2-2, with 8 bases matching TRBD2. J was trimmed by 1 base and V by 0 bases; bases with no gene match: 16. The V gene's germline CDR1 is DFQATT and CDR2 SNEGSKA (reference sequence). The CDR3 covers 20 residues. CDR3 sequence reads: CSARDFLDEISGENTGELFF. The CDR3 DNA reads TGCAGTGCTAGAGATTTCCTAGACGAAATTAGCGGGGAGAACACCGGGGAGCTGTTTTTT.

The DNA for the CDR3 is TGTGCCAGCAGCGTAGTTGGTAGTGGGACAGTCTATGGCTACACCTTC. Translated: CASSVVGSGTVYGYTF. The chain combines TRBV9 with TRBJ1-2, with TRBD1 matching 7 bases. Germline trimming cut 0 bases from V and 4 bases from J; bases unmatched to any gene: 9. This CDR3 is built from 16 residues. Germline CDR1 and CDR2: SGDLS and YYNGEE.

In its sample, this clonotype was seen many times. The chain combines TRBV6-1 with TRBJ1-3; D possibly corresponds to TRBD1 (5 bases). Between the trimmed V and J ends, which lost 5 bases and 1 base, there was a span of 9 bases. The CDR3 loop spans 14 amino acids. CDR1 is MNHNS, CDR2 SASEGT, per germline. CDR3 nucleotide sequence: TGTGCCAGCAGTCCCGGGACTTCTGGAAACACCATATATTTT. This encodes CASSPGTSGNTIYF.

This clonotype was detected many times. V gene TRBV20-1 combines with J gene TRBJ1-5; D is unclear. The CDR3 loop spans 15 amino acids. Trimming pared 1 base from V and 2 bases from J, leaving 12 bases between. CDR1 and CDR2 from the germline V gene are DFQATT and SNEGSKA (reference sequence). In DNA, the CDR3 is TGCAGTGCTAGAGTTGGCCTCTGGGGCAATCAGCCCCAGCATTTT. Translating it yields CSARVGLWGNQPQHF.

This clonotype was recorded at least ten times. CDR3 sequence: CASSSAYERREDYGYTF. CDR3 nucleotide sequence: TGTGCCAGCAGCTCCGCCTACGAGAGACGCGAGGACTATGGCTACACCTTC. This rearrangement joins TRBV13 to TRBJ1-2; D unclear. Germline CDR1 and CDR2: PRHDT and FYEKMQ (reference sequence). The CDR3 is made up of 17 amino acids. V shed 4 bases and J shed 3 bases, with 21 bases lying between them.

This clonotype was counted a few times. The chain carries TRBV3-1 and TRBJ2-2, with TRBD1 as a possible D gene (5 bases). The CDR3 runs 18 residues. Germline V gene lookup returns CDR1 LGHDT and CDR2 YNNKEL (reference sequence). V was shortened by 1 base and J by 2 bases, with 17 bases between the two germline ends. This chain's CDR3 is CASSQATGHDRNTGELFF. The CDR3 DNA reads TGTGCCAGCAGCCAAGCGACTGGACACGACCGTAACACCGGGGAGCTGTTTTTT. Looking up the rest from reference TRBV3-1 and TRBJ2-2 gives the full variable domain: DTAVSQTPKYLVTQMGNDKSIKCEQNLGHDTMYWYKQDSKKFLKIMFSYNNKELIINETVPNRFSPKSPDKAHLNLHINSLELGDSAVYFCASSQATGHDRNTGELFFGEGSRLTVL.